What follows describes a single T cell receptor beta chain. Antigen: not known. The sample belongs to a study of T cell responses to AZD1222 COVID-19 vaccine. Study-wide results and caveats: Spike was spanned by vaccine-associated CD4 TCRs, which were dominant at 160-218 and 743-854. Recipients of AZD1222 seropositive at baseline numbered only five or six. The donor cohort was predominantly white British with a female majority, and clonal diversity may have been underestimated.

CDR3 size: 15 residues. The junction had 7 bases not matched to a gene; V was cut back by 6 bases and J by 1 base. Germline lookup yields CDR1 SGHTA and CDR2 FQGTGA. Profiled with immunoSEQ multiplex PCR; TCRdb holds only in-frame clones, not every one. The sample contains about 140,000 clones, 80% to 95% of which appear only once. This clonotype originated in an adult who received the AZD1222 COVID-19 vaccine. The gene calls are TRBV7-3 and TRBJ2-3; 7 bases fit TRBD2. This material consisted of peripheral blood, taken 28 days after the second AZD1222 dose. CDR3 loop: CASRLGLVGTDTQYF. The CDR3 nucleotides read TGTGCCAGCAGACTCGGACTAGTGGGCACAGATACGCAGTATTTT.